This note documents a single T cell receptor (beta chain) sequence. V lost 2 bases, J lost 2 bases, and 11 bases lay in between. CDR1 ENHRY and CDR2 SYGVKD come from the germline V gene. CDR3 length: 15 amino acids. Authors' methods: The assay estimated nucleated cells by amplifying reference gene primers. Sequencing used immunoSEQ multiplex PCR; TCRdb keeps in-frame clones, though not all of them. The DNA gave D and trimming, while V, J and clone size come from that table. Of about 220,000 clones in the sample, approximately 83% were seen once. This record comes from a study of blood T cell repertoires in COVID-19. Across the study: Whether acute or convalescent, the COVID-19 samples came from the United States, Italy and Spain.

Participants, about 18 to 90 years old, spanned 25 or so US areas. This receptor was obtained from a woman aged 45-65 years who had been exposed to COVID-19. The genes are TRBV10-3 and TRBJ2-3, with D hard to call. Sample: PBMCs or T cells enriched from blood (not recorded which). CDR3 protein: CAISEVGGHTDTQYF. The CDR3 nucleotides are TGTGCCATCAGTGAGGTCGGTGGGCACACAGATACGCAGTATTTT.